This T cell receptor (beta chain) comes out of a study of blood T cell repertoires in COVID-19. Study background: There were acute and convalescent COVID-19 samples, and they came from the United States, Italy and Spain. Sample material is recorded as cDNA or gDNA derived from T cells, B-cell-depleted T cells, or PBMCs.

The V gene's germline CDR1 is KGHSH and CDR2 LQKENI. The CDR3 is 13 amino acids. Per the study methods: Researchers report that nucleated cell counts were estimated from reference gene primer amplification. Sequencing was performed with immunoSEQ multiplex PCR; in TCRdb, only in-frame clones are kept and a portion is missing. D and trimming come from the DNA, and the V and J calls and clone size come from that table. The data show 180,000 or so clones, roughly 80% seen once. As to this clone: The junction differs from germline at one of its ends, possibly a read error.

The sequence was collected from a man between 50 and 59 years old who had recovered from COVID-19. Specimen: peripheral blood. This chain links TRBV18 with TRBJ1-5; D not resolved. The CDR3 nucleotides are TGTGCCAGCTCACCAAGTGGAGATCAGTCCCAGCATTTT. It translates to CASSPSGDQSQHF.